The 17 T cell receptor beta chains listed next were all sequenced from one sample in a study of blood T cell repertoires in COVID-19. The assay was immunoSEQ multiplex PCR, and TCRdb's table has in-frame clones only and misses some. Here the sample spans over 200,000 clones, approximately 80% being singletons. Sequencing used peripheral blood. The source is a woman older than 75 with COVID-19, enrolled during active disease.

The chain couples TRBV7-2 to TRBJ1-3, with unresolved D. Trimming pared 0 bases from V and 0 bases from J, leaving 6 bases between. This CDR3 is built from 15 residues. Germline V gene sequence: CDR1 SGHTA, CDR2 FQGNSA. CDR3 region: CASSLARSSGNTIYF. DNA of the CDR3: TGTGCCAGCAGCTTAGCGCGAAGCTCTGGAAACACCATATATTTT.

The chain carries TRBV7-3 and TRBJ2-1; tentatively, D is TRBD2 (5 bases). Germline V CDR1 and CDR2: SGHTA, FQGTGA. The CDR3 loop spans 13 amino acids. V shed 6 bases and J shed 7 bases, with 13 bases lying between them. CDR3 sequence reads: CASSPPEVNEQFF. CDR3 DNA sequence: TGTGCCAGCAGTCCCCCGGAGGTGAATGAGCAGTTCTTC.

The chain recombines TRBV3-1 (or the pseudogene TRBV3-2) with TRBJ2-7; unclear D gene. Trimming pared 1 base from V and 7 bases from J, leaving 8 bases between. The CDR3 totals 12 residues. Germline V CDR1 and CDR2: LGHDT, YNNKEL (reference sequence). CDR3 DNA sequence: TGTGCCAGCAGCCAAGTTCAAGCAGAGCAGTACTTC. The encoded protein is CASSQVQAEQYF.

The table lists this clone with a count of one. The V and J genes are TRBV5-1 and TRBJ2-7; 8 positions match TRBD2. Per germline, CDR1 SGHRS and CDR2 YFSETQ. V shed 4 bases and J 6 bases; nucleotides not matched to a gene: 15. This CDR3 has 16 residues. DNA for the CDR3: TGCGCCAGCAGCCCGGGGGGGGGCGTGGATTATAGCGAGCAGTACTTC. This codes for CASSPGGGVDYSEQYF. The whole variable domain, remainder taken from reference TRBV5-1 and TRBJ2-7, is KAGVTQTPRYLIKTRGQQVTLSCSPISGHRSVSWYQQTPGQGLQFLFEYFSETQRNKGNFPGRFSGRQFSNSRSEMNVSTLELGDSALYLCASSPGGGVDYSEQYFGPGTRLTVT.

The gene calls are TRBV7-8 and TRBJ1-2; TRBD1 is a possible D gene (5 bases). The germline V gene encodes CDR1 SGHVS and CDR2 FQNEAQ. V was shortened by 2 bases and J by 7 bases, with 14 bases between the two germline ends. The CDR3 sequence is 14 residues long. This CDR3 reads CASSLLGREGGYTF. CDR3 DNA sequence: TGTGCCAGCAGCTTACTGGGCAGGGAGGGTGGCTACACCTTC.

The V call is TRBV4-1, the J call TRBJ1-5, with D uncertain. Per germline, CDR1 MGHRA and CDR2 YSYEKL. Trimming removed 4 bases from V and 3 bases from J, with 13 bases in between. The CDR3 totals 15 residues. In DNA form, the CDR3 reads TGCGCCAGCAGCCCGGGCCTCGGGGACAATCAGCCCCAGCATTTT. Protein product: CASSPGLGDNQPQHF.

The chain links TRBV9 to TRBJ2-1; 8 positions match TRBD2. Per germline, CDR1 SGDLS and CDR2 YYNGEE. V was clipped by 4 bases and J by 7 bases; unmatched bases: 7. This CDR3 spans 14 amino acids. The chain's CDR3 is CASSPNTGGNEQFF. The CDR3 nucleotides read TGTGCCAGCAGCCCAAACACGGGAGGGAATGAGCAGTTCTTC. The complete variable domain, with remaining parts taken from reference TRBV9 and TRBJ2-1, reads DSGVTQTPKHLITATGQRVTLRCSPRSGDLSVYWYQQSLDQGLQFLIQYYNGEERAKGNILERFSAQQFPDLHSELNLSSLELGDSALYFCASSPNTGGNEQFFGPGTRLTVL.

The chain couples TRBV5-1 to TRBJ2-7, with 8 bases fitting TRBD1. Germline V gene data show CDR1 as SGHRS and CDR2 as YFSETQ. Trimming at V came to 4 bases and at J to 4 bases, leaving 7 bases not matched to a gene. CDR3 length: 14 residues. The CDR3 spells CASSDRGSGYEQYF. The CDR3 nucleotides are TGCGCCAGCAGCGACAGGGGTTCTGGGTACGAGCAGTACTTC. Together with reference TRBV5-1 and TRBJ2-7, the CDR3 gives the full variable domain: KAGVTQTPRYLIKTRGQQVTLSCSPISGHRSVSWYQQTPGQGLQFLFEYFSETQRNKGNFPGRFSGRQFSNSRSEMNVSTLELGDSALYLCASSDRGSGYEQYFGPGTRLTVT.

This clone occurred a few times. The J gene is TRBJ1-2, the V gene TRBV3-1 (or the pseudogene TRBV3-2); 9 nucleotides agree with TRBD1. The junction had 7 bases not matched to a gene; V was cut back by 4 bases and J by 4 bases. There are 15 residues in the CDR3. CDR1 is LGHDT, CDR2 YNNKEL, per germline (reference sequence). CDR3 amino acids: CASSPTGGQVYGYTF. The CDR3, as DNA: TGTGCCAGCAGCCCTACAGGGGGCCAAGTCTATGGCTACACCTTC.

The V call is TRBV5-1, the J call TRBJ1-2; D is ambiguous. V was pared by 0 bases and J by 7 bases, with 13 bases between. The CDR3 sequence is 14 residues long. In germline, CDR1 is SGHRS, CDR2 YFSETQ. CDR3 bases: TGCGCCAGCAGCTTGGGGACGTTCGAGGGTGGCTACACCTTC. This translates into CASSLGTFEGGYTF.

The CDR3 DNA reads TGTGCCAGCAGGACAGGGGACGAGCCCCAGCATTTT. Its translation: CASRTGDEPQHF. The rearrangement joins TRBV12-3 or TRBV12-4 to TRBJ1-5; 8 bases align to TRBD1. The CDR3 totals 12 residues. J gave up 8 bases and V 6 bases, and 3 bases lay outside the gene matches.

V is TRBV6-7 and J is TRBJ2-6; weak D call: TRBD1 (6 bases). TRBV6-7 is placed among ORFs of uncertain function. This CDR3 region has 18 residues. Trimming removed 5 bases at V and 0 bases at J, with 17 bases between. The CDR3 nucleotides are TGTGCCAGCAGTCACCACAGGGCCTTCCTCTCTGGGGCCAACGTCCTGACTTTC. Protein: CASSHHRAFLSGANVLTF.

V usage is TRBV19 and J usage is TRBJ1-1; 9 bases match TRBD1. V gave up 6 bases and J gave up 0 bases; unmatched junction bases: 2. The CDR3 is made up of 14 amino acids. The germline CDR1 and CDR2 sequences are LNHDA and SQIVND (reference sequence). CDR3 sequence reads: CASRWTGVNTEAFF. In DNA form, the CDR3 reads TGTGCCAGTAGATGGACAGGGGTGAACACTGAAGCTTTCTTT. Complete variable domain (other parts from reference TRBV19 and TRBJ1-1): DGGITQSPKYLFRKEGQNVTLSCEQNLNHDAMYWYRQDPGQGLRLIYYSQIVNDFQKGDIAEGYSVSREKKESFPLTVTSAQKNPTAFYLCASRWTGVNTEAFFGQGTRLTVV.

V usage is TRBV29-1 and J usage is TRBJ1-2, with 12 bases lining up with TRBD1. Germline loops: CDR1 SQVTM, CDR2 ANQGSEA. CDR3 length: 17 amino acids. V trimming: 4 bases; J trimming: 7 bases; junction bases outside the gene matches: 16. The CDR3 is CSVGARGWGQGAGGYTF. The CDR3 nucleotides read TGCAGCGTTGGCGCACGCGGTTGGGGACAGGGGGCGGGTGGCTACACCTTC.

V is TRBV29-1 and J is TRBJ1-2; 9 bases agree with TRBD1. J lost 5 bases, V lost 7 bases, and 5 bases had no gene match. Germline V gene sequence: CDR1 SQVTM, CDR2 ANQGSEA. The CDR3 extends over 12 amino acids. In nucleotides, the CDR3 is TGCAGCGCCGGACAGGGGTCGTATGGCTACACCTTC. It yields the protein CSAGQGSYGYTF.

This clone was recorded only once. The chain uses TRBV18 and TRBJ2-1; 7 nucleotides line up with TRBD1. Germline V lookup: CDR1 KGHSH, CDR2 LQKENI. This CDR3 has 14 residues. V shed 2 bases and J 6 bases; nucleotides not matched to a gene: 4. The CDR3 DNA reads as TGTGCCAGCTCACCATTCCGGGACAGCAATGAGCAGTTCTTC. Encoded protein: CASSPFRDSNEQFF.

V usage is TRBV11-2 and J usage is TRBJ2-1, with 9 bases fitting TRBD1. Germline V gene data show CDR1 as SGHAT and CDR2 as FQNNGV. CDR3 length: 12 residues. The trim removed 8 bases at V and 5 bases at J, leaving 1 base unmatched. CDR3 sequence: CASRQGDNEQFF. Here the CDR3 DNA reads TGTGCCAGCCGACAGGGGGACAATGAGCAGTTCTTC.